Reported below is one T cell receptor (beta chain). This record belongs to a study of blood T cell repertoires in COVID-19. Per the study methods: Researchers report that nucleated cell counts were estimated from reference gene primer amplification. The protocol was immunoSEQ multiplex PCR, while the TCRdb copy is restricted to in-frame clones and leaves out a portion. The DNA was the basis for D and trimming; V, J and clone size are from that table. The sample holds 300,000 to 450,000 clones, around 87% seen once. The sample consisted of PBMCs or T cells enriched from blood (not recorded which). This receptor was taken from a man aged 35-49 years in a cohort exposed to, infected with or recovered from COVID-19 (not recorded which).

In DNA form, the CDR3 reads TGTGCCTGGAGTGTAGTAGCGGACTACGAGCAGTACTTC. This codes for CAWSVVADYEQYF. The rearrangement uses TRBV30 and TRBJ2-7; tentative D call: TRBD2 (6 bases). Deletions cut 0 bases from V and 3 bases from J, with 9 bases between. The CDR3 is 13 amino acids. The germline V gene has CDR1 GTSNPN and CDR2 SVGIG (reference sequence). The variable domain in full, completed from reference TRBV30 and TRBJ2-7, reads SQTIHQWPATLVQPVGSPLSLECTVEGTSNPNLYWYRQAAGRGLQLLFYSVGIGQISSEVPQNLSASRPQDRQFILSSKKLLLSDSGFYLCAWSVVADYEQYFGPGTRLTVT.